The 14 T cell receptor beta chains below come from one sample, sequenced in a study of cytomegalovirus exposure and HLA in healthy donors. 13 Jbeta primers and 60 Vbeta primers were used for the PCR. The method was immunoSEQ multiplex PCR; TCRdb's version includes in-frame clones alone and lacks a portion of them. The sample holds over 200,000 clones, over 75% seen once. The sample was PBMCs. These receptors were taken from a human donor in good health.

The gene calls are TRBV28 and TRBJ2-3; TRBD2 agrees at 7 bases. V dropped 2 bases and J dropped 2; count of bases not matched to a gene: 4. Per the germline V gene, CDR1 is MDHEN and CDR2 is SYDVKM. CDR3 length: 15 residues. This CDR3 is CASSLQREDTDTQYF. Here the CDR3 DNA reads TGTGCCAGCAGTTTACAGCGGGAAGACACAGATACGCAGTATTTT. The full variable domain, with the rest looked up from reference TRBV28 and TRBJ2-3, is DVKVTQSSRYLVKRTGEKVFLECVQDMDHENMFWYRQDPGLGLRLIYFSYDVKMKEKGDIPEGYSVSREKKERFSLILESASTNQTSMYLCASSLQREDTDTQYFGPGTRLTVL.

As DNA, the CDR3 is TGTGCCAGTAGTATATCTGGACCCGAGGGTAATGAAAAACTGTTTTTT. Its protein is CASSISGPEGNEKLFF. The chain has TRBV19 and TRBJ1-4; D gene uncertain. Trimming removed 2 bases from V and 4 bases from J, with 14 bases in between. Germline V gene lookup returns CDR1 LNHDA and CDR2 SQIVND (reference sequence). The CDR3 is made up of 16 amino acids.

The rearrangement joins TRBV5-1 to TRBJ2-5; the match to TRBD2 covers 8 bases. V gave up 0 bases and J gave up 5 bases; unmatched junction bases: 6. Per the germline V gene, CDR1 is SGHRS and CDR2 is YFSETQ. The CDR3 covers 15 residues. This CDR3 reads CASSLGSSGRETQYF. In DNA form, the CDR3 reads TGCGCCAGCAGCTTGGGTTCTAGCGGGCGGGAGACCCAGTACTTC.

This clone appeared a few times. The chain links TRBV30 to TRBJ2-1; 7 bases align to TRBD2. CDR3 length: 12 amino acids. Trimming took 3 bases from V and 13 from J; bases not matched to a gene: 9. Germline V lookup: CDR1 GTSNPN, CDR2 SVGIG (reference sequence). The CDR3 DNA sequence: TGTGCCTGGAGACCGGGACTACAAAGTCAGTTCTTC. It specifies CAWRPGLQSQFF.

This clone was found a few times. The CDR3 loop reads CASTPGAAKGYTF. The CDR3 bases are TGTGCCAGCACCCCTGGGGCGGCCAAGGGCTACACCTTC. This chain connects TRBV7-9 to TRBJ1-2, with TRBD1 as a possible D gene (5 bases). Trimming left V 7 bases short and J 8 bases short, with 17 bases between. Germline V gives CDR1 SEHNR, CDR2 FQNEAQ (reference sequence). The CDR3 runs 13 residues.

The chain recombines TRBV6-5 with TRBJ1-2; 7 positions agree with TRBD1. After removal of 0 bases from V and 7 bases from J, the junction contained 8 bases not matched to a gene. Germline V CDR1 and CDR2: MNHEY, SVGAGI. The CDR3 spans 15 residues. CDR3 sequence reads: CASSYSTRGAGGYTF. The CDR3 region has the DNA TGTGCCAGCAGTTACTCCACCAGGGGGGCTGGTGGCTACACCTTC.

This clone was seen more than once but under ten times. The J gene is TRBJ2-7, the V gene TRBV18, with 7 bases matching TRBD2. Germline CDR1 and CDR2: KGHSH and LQKENI. The CDR3 totals 16 residues. Trimming cost V 3 bases and J 3 bases; bases outside gene matches: 11. DNA for the CDR3: TGTGCCAGCTCACCCTCTACCGGGACTAAGAACTACGAGCAGTACTTC. Its protein is CASSPSTGTKNYEQYF.

The CDR3 loop reads CASSLSFFGTGAARPQHF. CDR3 bases: TGTGCCAGCAGTTTATCGTTTTTCGGGACAGGGGCCGCCCGGCCCCAGCATTTT. The rearrangement links TRBV27 to TRBJ1-5; TRBD1 matches at 10 bases. Trimming removed 0 bases from V and 9 bases from J; junction bases left unmatched: 14. The CDR3 spans 18 residues. The germline V gene has CDR1 MNHEY and CDR2 SMNVEV (reference sequence).

The V call is TRBV6-5, the J call TRBJ2-7, with TRBD2 matching over 9 bases. The CDR3 is made up of 16 amino acids. The junction had 5 bases not matched to a gene; V was cut back by 0 bases and J by 2 bases. Germline CDR1 reads MNHEY; CDR2 reads SVGAGI. The CDR3 loop is CASSYSFGGRAYEQYF. CDR3 bases: TGTGCCAGCAGTTACTCGTTTGGCGGGAGGGCCTACGAGCAGTACTTC.

The chain recombines TRBV10-3 with TRBJ2-7; 11 bases match TRBD2. V lost 9 bases, J lost 3 bases, and 4 bases stayed unmatched. Germline lookup yields CDR1 ENHRY and CDR2 SYGVKD. The CDR3 runs 13 residues. The CDR3 coding sequence is TGTGCCATAGCGACTAGCGGGGTCTACGAGCAGTACTTC. Translation: CAIATSGVYEQYF.

The chain carries TRBV9 and TRBJ2-5, with 15 bases matching TRBD2. V lost 4 bases and J lost 3; bases outside the gene matches: 13. The CDR3 consists of 19 residues. Germline V gene sequence: CDR1 SGDLS, CDR2 YYNGEE. CDR3: CASSHGLAGGLGTEETQYF. CDR3 DNA: TGTGCCAGCAGCCACGGACTAGCGGGAGGGCTTGGGACCGAAGAGACCCAGTACTTC.

The chain is built from TRBV4-1 and TRBJ2-4; TRBD2 aligns across 11 bases. This CDR3 contains 17 residues. Germline CDR1 is MGHRA and CDR2 is YSYEKL. Trimming cost V 4 bases and J 6 bases; bases outside gene matches: 11. The CDR3 nucleotides read TGCGCCAGCAGCCCCGGAAGAGGGCTAGCGGGAGGAAACATTCAGTACTTC. Translation: CASSPGRGLAGGNIQYF.

This clone occurred once. This chain links TRBV13 with TRBJ2-1, with 9 nucleotides matching TRBD1. V trimming: 5 bases; J trimming: 4 bases; junction bases outside the gene matches: 6. This CDR3 spans 15 amino acids. CDR1 PRHDT and CDR2 FYEKMQ come from the germline V gene (reference sequence). The CDR3 protein is CASSPRDRDYNEQFF. CDR3 nucleotide sequence: TGTGCCAGCAGCCCTCGGGACAGGGATTACAATGAGCAGTTCTTC. The full variable domain, rest sourced from reference TRBV13 and TRBJ2-1, is AAGVIQSPRHLIKEKRETATLKCYPIPRHDTVYWYQQGPGQDPQFLISFYEKMQSDKGSIPDRFSAQQFSDYHSELNMSSLELGDSALYFCASSPRDRDYNEQFFGPGTRLTVL.

As for this clone: At one of its ends the junction is not consistent with the germline gene, which may arise from a read error. This sequence joins TRBV5-5 and TRBJ2-7; 9 bases are a match to TRBD2. This CDR3 is 16 amino acids long. Germline CDR1 is SGHKS and CDR2 is YYEKEE (reference sequence). The CDR3: CASSQSTSGYTVFWHF. The CDR3 region has the DNA TGTGCCAGCAGCCAATCTACTAGCGGGTACACCGTTTTCTGGCACTTC. Variable domain in full (rest from reference TRBV5-5 and TRBJ2-7): DAGVTQSPTHLIKTRGQQVTLRCSPISGHKSVSWYQQVLGQGPQFIFQYYEKEERGRGNFPDRFSARQFPNYSSELNVNALLLGDSALYLCASSQSTSGYTVFWHFGPGTRLTVT.